This T cell receptor beta chain was obtained from a study of blood T cell repertoires in COVID-19. The wider study: From T cells, B-cell-depleted T cells, or PBMCs came the material, which was cDNA or gDNA.

This CDR3 has 14 amino acids. The germline V gene encodes CDR1 LNHDA and CDR2 SQIVND (reference sequence). Between the trimmed V and J ends, which lost 5 bases and 8 bases, there was a span of 18 bases. In the study's own analysis: It was from reference gene primer amplification that nucleated cell counts were estimated. The method was immunoSEQ multiplex PCR; TCRdb's version includes in-frame clones alone and lacks a portion of them. The V and J calls and clone size come from that table; D and trimming were worked out from the DNA. Of nearly 250,000 clones detected, roughly 86% appear once; the ten largest clones hold 5% to 7%.

The gene calls are TRBV19 and TRBJ1-2; a possible D gene is TRBD1 (6 bases). This TCR derives from a woman of 80 years or more with COVID-19, enrolled during active disease. The sequencing sample was made of peripheral blood. CDR3 sequence: CASSSTGTNIGYTF. The CDR3 DNA follows: TGTGCCAGTAGTTCTACCGGGACAAATATCGGCTACACCTTC.